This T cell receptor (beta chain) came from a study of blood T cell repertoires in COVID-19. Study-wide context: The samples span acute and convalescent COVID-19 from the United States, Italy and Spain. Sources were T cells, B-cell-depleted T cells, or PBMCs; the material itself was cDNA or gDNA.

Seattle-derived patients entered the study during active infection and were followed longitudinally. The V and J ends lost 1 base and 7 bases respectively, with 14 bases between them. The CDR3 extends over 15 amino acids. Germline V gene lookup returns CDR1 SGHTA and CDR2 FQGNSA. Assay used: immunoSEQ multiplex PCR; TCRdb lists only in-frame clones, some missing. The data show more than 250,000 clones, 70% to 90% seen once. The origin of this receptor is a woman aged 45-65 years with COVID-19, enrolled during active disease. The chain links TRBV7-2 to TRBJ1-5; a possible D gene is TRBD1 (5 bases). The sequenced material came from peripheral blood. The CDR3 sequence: CASSLVVAGYQPQHF. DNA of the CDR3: TGTGCCAGCAGCTTAGTGGTGGCAGGGTACCAGCCCCAGCATTTT.